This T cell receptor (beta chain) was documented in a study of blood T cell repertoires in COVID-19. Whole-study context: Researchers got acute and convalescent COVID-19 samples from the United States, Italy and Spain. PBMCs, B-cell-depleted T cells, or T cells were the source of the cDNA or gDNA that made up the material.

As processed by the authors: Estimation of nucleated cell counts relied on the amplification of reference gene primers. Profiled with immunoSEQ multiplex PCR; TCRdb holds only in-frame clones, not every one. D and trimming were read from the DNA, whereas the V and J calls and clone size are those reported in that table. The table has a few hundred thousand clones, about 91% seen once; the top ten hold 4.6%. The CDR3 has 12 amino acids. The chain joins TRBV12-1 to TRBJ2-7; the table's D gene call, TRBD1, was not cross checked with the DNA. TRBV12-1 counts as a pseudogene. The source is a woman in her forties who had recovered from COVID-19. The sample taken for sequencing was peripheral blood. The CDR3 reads CARTGVLYEQYF. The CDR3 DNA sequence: TGTGCCAGGACAGGGGTTCTCTACGAGCAGTACTTC.